Detailed here is one TCR beta chain. Its specificity is not known. The libraries of TRB cDNA were constructed through 5' RACE using UMI labels. TCRdb re-called the 5' RACE reads and gives one entry per CDR3 protein, without DNA. This table lists 150,000 to 160,000 distinct CDR3 sequences. The CDR3 is 13 residues long. CDR1 is DFQATT and CDR2 is SNEGSKA in the germline V gene (reference sequence). The data originate from a study of CXCR3-negative and CXCR3-positive naive CD8 T cells. Study conclusions and caveats: Hydrophobicity was higher for TRB CDR3s found in CXCR3-positive naive cells than in CXCR3-negative naive cells.

Sequenced input: naive CXCR3+ CD8+ T cells from blood. Noted subset: CD45RO-CCR7+CD27+CD95- naive CD8+ T cells expressing CXCR3 (TNR3+). The rearrangement links TRBV20-1 to TRBJ2-5; TCRdb lists TRBD1, though no DNA is available to test this call. This TCR derives from a human donor in good health. Some clones in this sample may be carry-over from other donors' samples. This chain's CDR3 is CSAPTGLGETQYF.